These 32 T cell receptor beta chains were all obtained from the same sample, sequenced in a study of blood T cell repertoires in COVID-19. Clones were read by immunoSEQ multiplex PCR, and TCRdb kept only the in-frame ones, dropping some. This repertoire shows 100,000 or so clones, approximately 80% found once; its top ten account for roughly 4.1%. Specimen: peripheral blood. The receptors here all came from a human donor in a cohort sampled during active COVID-19.

The chain is built from TRBV5-1 and TRBJ2-7; 7 bases match TRBD1. Trimming took 0 bases from V and 1 from J; bases not matched to a gene: 7. Germline V gene lookup returns CDR1 SGHRS and CDR2 YFSETQ. CDR3 length: 16 amino acids. CDR3 region: CASSLVTGTASYEQYF. In nucleotides, the CDR3 is TGCGCCAGCAGCTTGGTGACCGGGACAGCATCCTACGAGCAGTACTTC.

The CDR3 region is CASSFREKLFF. The DNA for the CDR3 is TGTGCCAGCAGTTTTCGGGAAAAACTGTTTTTT. The V and J genes are TRBV28 and TRBJ1-4; D is undetermined. The V end was cut by 3 bases, the J end by 8 bases, with 4 bases between. In germline, CDR1 is MDHEN, CDR2 SYDVKM. The CDR3 runs 11 residues.

A note on this clone: The same CDR3 can be traced to other DNA sequences in this sample. This sequence joins TRBV27 and TRBJ1-1; 7 nucleotides align to TRBD1. V dropped 2 bases and J dropped 5; count of bases not matched to a gene: 5. CDR1 MNHEY and CDR2 SMNVEV come from the germline V gene (reference sequence). CDR3 size: 14 residues. The CDR3 sequence: CASSLGRGTTEAFF. DNA for the CDR3: TGTGCCAGCAGTTTAGGCAGGGGGACGACTGAAGCTTTCTTT.

J is TRBJ2-1 and V is TRBV11-2; weak D call: TRBD1 (6 bases). Germline lookup yields CDR1 SGHAT and CDR2 FQNNGV. Trimming left V 6 bases short and J 3 bases short, with 18 bases between. This CDR3 has 16 amino acids. Here the CDR3 DNA reads TGTGCCAGCAGTCTGCACCGGACAGTCGGCTACAATGAGCAGTTCTTC. This codes for CASSLHRTVGYNEQFF. Filled out from reference TRBV11-2 and TRBJ2-1, the complete variable domain reads EAGVAQSPRYKIIEKRQSVAFWCNPISGHATLYWYQQILGQGPKLLIQFQNNGVVDDSQLPKDRFSAERLKGVDSTLKIQPAKLEDSAVYLCASSLHRTVGYNEQFFGPGTRLTVL.

The chain is built from TRBV14 and TRBJ2-1; D unresolved. CDR3 length equals 16 residues. Germline lookup yields CDR1 SGHDN and CDR2 FVKESK. V was shortened by 1 base and J by 3 bases, with 13 bases between the two germline ends. CDR3 region: CASSQGSGLIYNEQFF. The CDR3 DNA reads as TGTGCCAGCAGCCAAGGGTCCGGGTTAATCTACAATGAGCAGTTCTTC.

The CDR3 DNA follows: TGTGCCAGTAGTACCCCGGGACTAGTTAGAGAGACCCAGTACTTC. Its translation is CASSTPGLVRETQYF. This chain joins TRBV19 and TRBJ2-5, with 8 nucleotides matching TRBD2. V was pared by 4 bases and J by 4 bases, with 8 bases of the junction left unmatched. In germline, CDR1 is LNHDA, CDR2 SQIVND (reference sequence). This CDR3 has 15 amino acids.

The rearrangement uses TRBV13 and TRBJ2-3, with TRBD1 matching over 7 bases. Germline CDR1 reads PRHDT; CDR2 reads FYEKMQ (reference sequence). The length of the CDR3 is 14 residues. With 4 bases clipped from V and 5 bases from J, the junction kept 6 bases outside the gene matches. CDR3 nucleotides: TGTGCCAGCAGCTCGACTCCAGGGGGAGATACGCAGTATTTT. Translating gives CASSSTPGGDTQYF.

This chain links TRBV6-5 with TRBJ1-2; weak D call: TRBD1 (5 bases). Germline lookup yields CDR1 MNHEY and CDR2 SVGAGI. Between the trimmed V and J ends, which lost 2 bases and 0 bases, there was a span of 10 bases. This CDR3 contains 15 residues. The CDR3 is CASSYRGTTNYGYTF. DNA for the CDR3: TGTGCCAGCAGTTACCGGGGGACCACTAACTATGGCTACACCTTC.

The J gene is TRBJ2-7, the V gene TRBV6-6, with 7 nucleotides matching TRBD2. The CDR3 has 14 amino acids. The germline V gene has CDR1 MNHNY and CDR2 SVGAGI (reference sequence). Germline trimming cut 6 bases from V and 0 bases from J; bases unmatched to any gene: 5. CDR3 region: CASRGGTDSYEQYF. The DNA of the CDR3 is TGTGCCAGCAGGGGGGGGACTGACTCCTACGAGCAGTACTTC.

The CDR3 sequence: CASSYDRGGEKLFF. In DNA form, the CDR3 reads TGTGCCAGCAGTTACGACAGGGGAGGTGAAAAACTGTTTTTT. This chain joins TRBV6-5 and TRBJ1-4, with 8 positions matching TRBD1. Germline V gene data show CDR1 as MNHEY and CDR2 as SVGAGI. The CDR3 has 14 amino acids. V shed 2 bases and J 7 bases; nucleotides not matched to a gene: 3.

This chain joins TRBV6-6 and TRBJ1-3, with a possible D match to TRBD1 (5 bases). This CDR3 contains 16 residues. V dropped 6 bases and J dropped 0 bases, with 15 bases sitting between them. The germline V gene encodes CDR1 MNHNY and CDR2 SVGAGI (reference sequence). CDR3 in amino acids: CASSPRGGVSGNTIYF. Written as DNA, the CDR3 is TGTGCCAGCAGCCCACGGGGAGGGGTCTCTGGAAACACCATATATTTT.

This chain connects TRBV3-1 (or the pseudogene TRBV3-2) to TRBJ2-2; maybe TRBD1 (5 bases). The CDR3 is 14 residues long. Germline assignment: CDR1 LGHDT and CDR2 YNNKEL (reference sequence). The V gene lost 2 bases and the J gene lost 5 bases, with 9 bases spanning the gap. CDR3 sequence (DNA): TGTGCCAGCAGCCAATCCAGGGTAACCGGGGAGCTGTTTTTT. Translating it yields CASSQSRVTGELFF.

This clone was observed a single time. The rearrangement joins TRBV6-2 or TRBV6-3 to TRBJ1-1; D might be TRBD1 (6 bases). Germline values: CDR1 MNHEY, CDR2 SVGEGT. The CDR3 totals 16 residues. V shed 0 bases and J shed 0 bases, with 11 bases lying between them. CDR3 in amino acids: CASSYSRTAMNTEAFF. DNA for the CDR3: TGTGCCAGCAGTTACTCAAGGACAGCCATGAACACTGAAGCTTTCTTT.

The V gene is TRBV7-9, the J gene TRBJ2-5; TRBD1 aligns across 7 bases. Germline V lookup: CDR1 SEHNR, CDR2 FQNEAQ (reference sequence). This CDR3 region has 14 residues. V lost 7 bases, J lost 4 bases, and 9 bases stayed unmatched. CDR3 sequence: CASTLTGTAETQYF. In DNA form, the CDR3 reads TGTGCCAGCACTCTTACCGGGACAGCAGAGACCCAGTACTTC.

The rearrangement joins TRBV14 to TRBJ1-1, with no clear D. The CDR3 loop spans 13 amino acids. Germline CDR1 reads SGHDN; CDR2 reads FVKESK. Trimming left V 1 base short and J 1 base short, with 4 bases between. CDR3 nucleotides: TGTGCCAGCAGCCAAGGTCAGAACACTGAAGCTTTCTTT. As protein: CASSQGQNTEAFF.

The rearrangement uses TRBV7-2 and TRBJ2-1, with TRBD2 matching 10 bases. CDR1 is SGHTA and CDR2 is FQGNSA in the germline V gene. The CDR3 has 15 residues. Trimming removed 4 bases from V and 10 bases from J; junction bases left unmatched: 10. The CDR3 here is CASSSDSGGAREQFF. CDR3 bases: TGTGCCAGCAGCTCAGACAGCGGGGGGGCCCGGGAGCAGTTCTTC.

V gene TRBV7-8 combines with J gene TRBJ2-5; TRBD2 might be the D (6 bases). The CDR3 has 15 residues. Deletions cut 4 bases from V and 5 bases from J, with 17 bases between. Germline V lookup: CDR1 SGHVS, CDR2 FQNEAQ. The CDR3 DNA sequence: TGTGCCAGCAGCTCCCCTAAAACTGGGGGGGAGACCCAGTACTTC. This codes for CASSSPKTGGETQYF.

V gene TRBV7-2 combines with J gene TRBJ1-2; 8 nucleotides agree with TRBD1. The CDR3 runs 15 residues. V lost 4 bases, J lost 2 bases, and 6 bases stayed unmatched. The germline CDR1 and CDR2 sequences are SGHTA and FQGNSA. Here the CDR3 reads CASSSQGALNYGYTF. The CDR3 DNA reads as TGTGCCAGCAGCTCTCAGGGGGCACTAAACTATGGCTACACCTTC.

The chain has TRBV6-6 and TRBJ1-2; tentatively, D is TRBD1 (6 bases). This CDR3 spans 15 amino acids. The germline CDR1 and CDR2 sequences are MNHNY and SVGAGI (reference sequence). V lost 0 bases to trimming and J lost 7 bases, with 15 bases between them. CDR3 coding DNA: TGTGCCAGCAGTTACTCGACAACAGGGACGGGTGGCTACACCTTC. Protein product: CASSYSTTGTGGYTF.

This clone was seen a few times. The chain couples TRBV7-8 to TRBJ1-4, with a possible D match to TRBD1 (6 bases). CDR1 is SGHVS, CDR2 FQNEAQ, per germline. V lost 8 bases to trimming and J lost 3 bases, with 19 bases between them. The CDR3 spans 16 residues. The CDR3 spells CASGRSRGAANEKLFF. The CDR3 DNA follows: TGTGCCAGCGGTCGATCGCGGGGGGCGGCTAATGAAAAACTGTTTTTT.

The chain uses TRBV10-3 and TRBJ2-6, with a weak D call TRBD2 (5 bases). The CDR3 consists of 15 residues. Trimming removed 4 bases from V and 1 base from J, with 8 bases in between. Germline assignment: CDR1 ENHRY and CDR2 SYGVKD. The chain's CDR3 is CAISGPGSGANVLTF. Written as DNA, the CDR3 is TGTGCCATCAGTGGCCCGGGGTCTGGGGCCAACGTCCTGACTTTC.

The chain combines TRBV3-1 (or the pseudogene TRBV3-2) with TRBJ2-3, with 7 bases lining up with TRBD1. After removal of 6 bases from V and 1 base from J, the junction contained 7 bases not matched to a gene. CDR1 LGHDT and CDR2 YNNKEL come from the germline V gene (reference sequence). The CDR3 spans 15 residues. The CDR3 bases are TGTGCCAGCAGGAGATCTACAGGGGGCACAGATACGCAGTATTTT. This codes for CASRRSTGGTDTQYF.

The V gene is TRBV7-6, the J gene TRBJ1-3, with no clear D. V was pared by 1 base and J by 3 bases, with 19 bases between. CDR3 length: 18 amino acids. CDR1 and CDR2 (germline): SGHVS, FNYEAQ. DNA of the CDR3: TGTGCCAGCAGCTTAGGAGGTACAGCTACGGGAGGTGGAAACACCATATATTTT. Protein product: CASSLGGTATGGGNTIYF.

This clone was found a few times. Different DNA sequences within this sample yield the same CDR3. This CDR3 is CASSSTYNEQFF. CDR3 nucleotide sequence: TGTGCCAGCAGCTCGACATACAATGAGCAGTTCTTC. The chain is built from TRBV7-2 and TRBJ2-1; the D is unclear. With 4 bases removed from V and 4 bases from J, the gap between germline ends came to 5 bases. CDR1 is SGHTA, CDR2 FQGNSA, per germline. There are 12 residues in the CDR3.

The chain has TRBV28 and TRBJ2-1, with 13 positions matching TRBD2. The CDR3 consists of 18 residues. Germline CDR1 and CDR2: MDHEN and SYDVKM. With 3 bases clipped from V and 0 bases from J, the junction kept 5 bases outside the gene matches. The CDR3 DNA reads TGTGCCAGCAGTTTGGGACTAGCGGGGCGTCGCTCCTACAATGAGCAGTTCTTC. Translated: CASSLGLAGRRSYNEQFF.

The chain employs TRBV6-1 and TRBJ2-1; TRBD1 matches at 8 bases. The V and J ends lost 4 bases and 2 bases, in that order; junction bases with no gene match: 7. CDR3 length: 16 amino acids. The germline CDR1 and CDR2 sequences are MNHNS and SASEGT. DNA for the CDR3: TGTGCCAGCAGTGGCCGACAGGGGAAAGCCTACAATGAGCAGTTCTTC. It yields the protein CASSGRQGKAYNEQFF.

V and J are TRBV6-2 or TRBV6-3 and TRBJ2-5; 12 bases map to TRBD2. Germline assignment: CDR1 MNHEY and CDR2 SVGEGT. The CDR3 loop spans 17 amino acids. V lost 5 bases, J lost 4 bases, and 11 bases stayed unmatched. Here the CDR3 DNA reads TGTGCCAGCAGTGACTTCTCTAGCGGGGGGGCCGCAGAGACCCAGTACTTC. Translating gives CASSDFSSGGAAETQYF.

The V gene is TRBV11-3, the J gene TRBJ1-6; 9 bases are shared with TRBD1. Germline CDR1 reads SGHNT; CDR2 reads YENEEA. The CDR3 has 16 residues. Trimming at V came to 5 bases and at J to 6 bases, leaving 8 bases not matched to a gene. CDR3 bases: TGTGCCAGCAGCCTTCACGGGACAGGGAGTAATTCACCCCTCCACTTT. It encodes CASSLHGTGSNSPLHF.

Regarding this clone: Other DNA sequences in this sample translate to the same CDR3. V gene TRBV7-9 combines with J gene TRBJ2-1; 13 positions agree with TRBD2. The CDR3 sequence is 15 residues long. CDR1 is SEHNR, CDR2 FQNEAQ, per germline (reference sequence). J gave up 7 bases and V 5 bases, and 5 bases lay outside the gene matches. DNA for the CDR3: TGTGCCAGCAGCCCACGACTAGCGGGGGGTAATGAGCAGTTCTTC. Translating gives CASSPRLAGGNEQFF.

This chain joins TRBV2 and TRBJ2-4, with a weak D call TRBD1 (6 bases). Trimming took 2 bases from V and 9 from J, leaving 14 bases between them. Germline CDR1 is SNHLY and CDR2 is FYNNEI. This CDR3 comprises 14 residues. Here the CDR3 reads CASSERQAVFIQYF. Written as DNA, the CDR3 is TGTGCCAGCAGTGAACGACAGGCAGTCTTCATTCAGTACTTC.

V gene TRBV28 combines with J gene TRBJ2-1; a weak D match, TRBD1 (6 bases). V was clipped by 5 bases and J by 3 bases, with 14 bases between them. The CDR3 runs to 15 residues. Germline values: CDR1 MDHEN, CDR2 SYDVKM. In DNA form, the CDR3 reads TGTGCCAGCAGTCTGACAGGCTTGAACTACAATGAGCAGTTCTTC. Encoded protein: CASSLTGLNYNEQFF.

This clone has just one count. The V call is TRBV7-9, the J call TRBJ1-1, with a possible D match to TRBD1 (5 bases). This CDR3 comprises 15 residues. The germline V gene encodes CDR1 SEHNR and CDR2 FQNEAQ (reference sequence). Trimming took 5 bases from V and 1 from J, leaving 14 bases between them. The CDR3 here is CASSPTREWNTEAFF. CDR3 DNA: TGTGCCAGCAGCCCGACCAGGGAATGGAACACTGAAGCTTTCTTT. The whole variable domain, filled in from reference TRBV7-9 and TRBJ1-1, reads DTGVSQNPRHKITKRGQNVTFRCDPISEHNRLYWYRQTLGQGPEFLTYFQNEAQLEKSRLLSDRFSAERPKGSFSTLEIQRTEQGDSAMYLCASSPTREWNTEAFFGQGTRLTVV.